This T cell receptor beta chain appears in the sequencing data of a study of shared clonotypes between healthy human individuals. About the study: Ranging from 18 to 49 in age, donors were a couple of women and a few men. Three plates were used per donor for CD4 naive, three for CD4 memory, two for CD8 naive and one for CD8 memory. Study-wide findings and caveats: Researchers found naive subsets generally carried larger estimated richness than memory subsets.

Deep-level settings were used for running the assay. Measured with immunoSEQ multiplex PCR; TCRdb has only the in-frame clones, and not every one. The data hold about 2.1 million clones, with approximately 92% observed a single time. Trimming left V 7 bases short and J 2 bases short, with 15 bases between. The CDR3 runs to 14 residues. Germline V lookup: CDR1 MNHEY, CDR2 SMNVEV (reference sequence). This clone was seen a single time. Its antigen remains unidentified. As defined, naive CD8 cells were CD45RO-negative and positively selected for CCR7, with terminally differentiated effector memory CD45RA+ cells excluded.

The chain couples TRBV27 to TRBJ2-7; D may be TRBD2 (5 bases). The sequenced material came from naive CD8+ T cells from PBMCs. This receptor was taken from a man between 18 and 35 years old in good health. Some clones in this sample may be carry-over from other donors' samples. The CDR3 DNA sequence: TGTGCCAGCATGCCGGGATCGTCCCCCTACGAGCAGTACTTC. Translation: CASMPGSSPYEQYF.